A selection of T cell receptor beta chains follows, all from one sample in a study of shared clonotypes between healthy human individuals. Profiling relied on immunoSEQ multiplex PCR, and the TCRdb table lists in-frame clones only, not all of them. The sample has over 2 million clones, approximately 95% seen once. Input material: naive CD4+ T cells sorted from blood. Receptors were obtained from a man aged 18 to 30 in good health. Each CDR3 is given with its conserved first and last residue. Each record gives: D gene, V gene, clone size, CDR3 length, J gene, CDR3 DNA, CDR3 protein. D genes are given only for firm matches. Clone size appears in some rows only: once, few, many, or a class for an expanded clone.

NA	TRBV14	NA	15	TRBJ2-7	TGTGCCAGCAGCCAAGGGGGAAATGTTCCCCACGAGCAGTACTTC	CASSQGGNVPHEQYF
TRBD1	TRBV6-5	once	15	TRBJ1-6	TGTGCCAGCAGAACAAACGGACAGGACCATTCACCCCTCCACTTT	CASRTNGQDHSPLHF
TRBD1	TRBV5-6	once	14	TRBJ1-4	TGTGCCAGCGGCGAACAGGGGGCCTATGAAAAACTGTTTTTT	CASGEQGAYEKLFF
NA	TRBV2	once	13	TRBJ1-1	TGTGCCAGCAGTGAATCTGAATACACTGAAGCTTTCTTT	CASSESEYTEAFF
NA	TRBV27	few	13	TRBJ2-2	TGTGCCAGCAGTTTACAGGGGACCGGGGAGCTGTTTTTT	CASSLQGTGELFF
TRBD2	TRBV7-2	NA	15	TRBJ2-4	TGTGCCAGCAGCTCGCCGGGACTATCCTCAAACATTCAGTACTTC	CASSSPGLSSNIQYF
NA	TRBV5-1	NA	14	TRBJ1-2	TGCGCCAGCAGCTTGGTTGGGGGCTCGGGTGGCTACACCTTC	CASSLVGGSGGYTF
TRBD1	TRBV19	NA	16	TRBJ1-3	TGTGCCAGTAGTATCTCTACAGGGGAACGGGGAAACACCATATATTTT	CASSISTGERGNTIYF
NA	TRBV6-1	few	16	TRBJ2-7	TGTGCCAGCAGTGTCAAGTGGGGTAGCGTTGCCTACGAGCAGTACTTC	CASSVKWGSVAYEQYF
NA	TRBV18	NA	15	TRBJ1-6	TGTGCCAGCTCACCGGCCGACCAGGTTAATTCACCCCTCCACTTT	CASSPADQVNSPLHF
NA	TRBV7-6	NA	12	TRBJ2-1	TGTGCCAGCAGCTTAGCGGGGGCTGAGCAGTTCTTC	CASSLAGAEQFF
NA	TRBV5-8	NA	9	TRBJ2-5	TGTGCCAGCAGCTATACCCAGTACTTC	CASSYTQYF
TRBD2	TRBV5-1	NA	19	TRBJ2-1	TGCGCCAGCAGCTTGGTTACTAGCGGGGGGGCTTTGGTCTACAATGAGCAGTTCTTC	CASSLVTSGGALVYNEQFF
NA	TRBV5-1	NA	14	TRBJ2-3	TGCGCCAGCAGCCCGGGACGGAGCACAGATACGCAGTATTTT	CASSPGRSTDTQYF
NA	TRBV7-2	NA	15	TRBJ1-2	TGTGCCAGCAGCTTAGCAGTGACAGCTAACTATGGCTACACCTTC	CASSLAVTANYGYTF
TRBD2	TRBV10-1	NA	17	TRBJ2-1	TGCGCCAGTGCCGGGACTAGCGGGTCTTCCTCCTACAATGAGCAGTTCTTC	CASAGTSGSSSYNEQFF
TRBD1	TRBV7-2	NA	14	TRBJ2-7	TGTGCCAGCAGCTCCCTTAGGGGGCTAAACGAGCAGTACTTC	CASSSLRGLNEQYF
NA	TRBV5-6	once	15	TRBJ2-7	TGTGCCAGCAGCTTCACTGACAGGACACCCTACGAGCAGTACTTC	CASSFTDRTPYEQYF
TRBD1	TRBV7-6	once	16	TRBJ1-3	TGTGCCAGCAGCTACGGGACAGCCGGCTCTGGAAACACCATATATTTT	CASSYGTAGSGNTIYF
NA	TRBV5-4	NA	14	TRBJ2-2	TGTGCCAGCAGCCCGCGGGGCGACACCGGGGAGCTGTTTTTT	CASSPRGDTGELFF
TRBD1	TRBV6-5	NA	14	TRBJ1-2	TGTGCCAGCAGTGGCACAGGGGGTGGCTATGGCTACACCTTC	CASSGTGGGYGYTF
NA	TRBV30	NA	16	TRBJ2-7	TGTGCCTGGAGTGTACTGAAGGCGGGTTTATCCTACGAGCAGTACTTC	CAWSVLKAGLSYEQYF
TRBD1	TRBV5-5	NA	15	TRBJ1-1	TGTGCCAGCAGCCCCGTTCCGACAGGGAAAACTGAAGCTTTCTTT	CASSPVPTGKTEAFF
TRBD1	TRBV6-6	NA	15	TRBJ2-7	TGTGCCAGCAGTCGTTATACAGGGGGCTCCTACGAGCAGTACTTC	CASSRYTGGSYEQYF
NA	TRBV2	NA	12	TRBJ1-2	TGTGCCAGCTCGACCAAGTTCTATGGCTACACCTTC	CASSTKFYGYTF
TRBD2	TRBV5-1	NA	19	TRBJ2-5	TGCGCCAGCAGCGGGAAAGGAGCACTAGCGGGGGGTTTCCAAGAGACCCAGTACTTC	CASSGKGALAGGFQETQYF
TRBD1	TRBV5-1	NA	16	TRBJ1-6	TGCGCCAGCAGCTTATCCGGGACAGGGGCTAATTCACCCCTCCACTTT	CASSLSGTGANSPLHF
TRBD1	TRBV5-4	NA	15	TRBJ2-5	TGTGCCAGCAGCTTGACGACAGGGCTACAAGAGACCCAGTACTTC	CASSLTTGLQETQYF
NA	TRBV10-3	once	15	TRBJ2-2	TGTGCCATCAGTAAGCAGGCAGATAGCACCGGGGAGCTGTTTTTT	CAISKQADSTGELFF
NA	TRBV7-2	NA	16	TRBJ2-2	TGTGCCAGCAGCTTAAGGGGTTTACAGGACACCGGGGAGCTGTTTTTT	CASSLRGLQDTGELFF
NA	TRBV6-5	NA	13	TRBJ1-4	TGTGCCACCAGCAGAACGATTAATGAAAAACTGTTTTTT	CATSRTINEKLFF
TRBD2	TRBV5-1	NA	14	TRBJ2-1	TGCGCCAGCAGCTCCAGACTAGCGGGGAATGAGCAGTTCTTC	CASSSRLAGNEQFF
NA	TRBV7-9	NA	14	TRBJ2-7	TGTGCCAGCAGCTCCGCGGGACAGTACTACGAGCAGTACTTC	CASSSAGQYYEQYF
NA	TRBV14	once	15	TRBJ2-7	TGTGCCAGCAGCTCGGCGGACAGATCCATCTACGAGCAGTACTTC	CASSSADRSIYEQYF
TRBD2	TRBV6-5	NA	15	TRBJ2-1	TGTGCCAGCAGTGCTATAGCGGGAGGTGACAATGAGCAGTTCTTC	CASSAIAGGDNEQFF
NA	TRBV18	NA	15	TRBJ1-2	TGTGCCAGCTCACCGGCAAACAGGGAGCCCTATGGCTACACCTTC	CASSPANREPYGYTF
NA	TRBV9	NA	15	TRBJ2-7	TGTGCCAGCAGCGTAGGGAGCTCTGGAACCTACGAGCAGTACTTC	CASSVGSSGTYEQYF
TRBD1	TRBV28	NA	15	TRBJ1-1	TGTGCCAGCAGTTTATTAGGGACAGGTGTCTCTGAAGCTTTCTTT	CASSLLGTGVSEAFF
NA	TRBV2	NA	14	TRBJ1-1	TGTGCCAGCAGGGGGGAGGCGTTGAACACTGAAGCTTTCTTT	CASRGEALNTEAFF
NA	TRBV6-4	NA	15	TRBJ2-3	TGTGCCAGCCGAGAAACCGGCTTAAGCACAGATACGCAGTATTTT	CASRETGLSTDTQYF
TRBD1	TRBV2	NA	16	TRBJ1-4	TGTGCCAGCAGGACAGGGGGCGCGGGAACTAATGAAAAACTGTTTTTT	CASRTGGAGTNEKLFF
TRBD1	TRBV6-5	NA	12	TRBJ1-1	TGTGCCAGCAGTTTAGGACAGGGGGCCGCTTTCTTT	CASSLGQGAAFF
NA	TRBV5-4	NA	14	TRBJ1-4	TGTGCCAGCAGCTTGACACAGGGCCATGAAAAACTGTTTTTT	CASSLTQGHEKLFF
TRBD1	TRBV5-5	NA	15	TRBJ1-6	TGTGCCAGCAGCCCCGGGACAGAACAGGGTTCACCCCTCCACTTT	CASSPGTEQGSPLHF
NA	TRBV10-3	few	12	TRBJ2-7	TGTGCCATCAGTGAGTCGTCCTACGAGCAGTACTTC	CAISESSYEQYF
NA	TRBV5-1	NA	15	TRBJ2-3	TGCGCCAGCAGCTTGGCCTCGGGGATCACAGATACGCAGTATTTT	CASSLASGITDTQYF
NA	TRBV5-1	NA	14	TRBJ1-2	TGCGCCAGCAGCTTGGAAGCGGGTACCTATGGCTACACCTTC	CASSLEAGTYGYTF
NA	TRBV5-1	NA	16	TRBJ2-2	TGCGCCAGCAGCGCGGAGCTCCCGGGTAACACCGGGGAGCTGTTTTTT	CASSAELPGNTGELFF
NA	TRBV29-1	NA	13	TRBJ2-5	TGCGGGGCGACAGGTTTGCTACAAGAGACCCAGTACTTC	CGATGLLQETQYF
NA	TRBV27	NA	14	TRBJ2-5	TGTGCCAGCAGGACACTAGGAGGGGGAGAGACCCAGTACTTC	CASRTLGGGETQYF
NA	TRBV2	few	11	TRBJ2-3	TGTGCCAGCAGTGTGGTAGATACGCAGTATTTT	CASSVVDTQYF
TRBD1	TRBV18	NA	15	TRBJ1-1	TGTGCCAGCTCACGAGATACAGGGGGAAGAACTGAAGCTTTCTTT	CASSRDTGGRTEAFF
NA	TRBV6-7	once	17	TRBJ2-3	TGTGCCAGCAGTTACTCGAATCTGGAGGGAGGCACAGATACGCAGTATTTT	CASSYSNLEGGTDTQYF
NA	TRBV27	NA	11	TRBJ1-1	TGTGCCAGTAAAGGTTTCGCTGAAGCTTTCTTT	CASKGFAEAFF
NA	TRBV29-1	NA	15	TRBJ1-3	TGCAGCGTTGCTCAGCCCCAGGGTGGTGGAAACACCATATATTTT	CSVAQPQGGGNTIYF